Presented here are 20 T cell receptor beta chains from one specimen sequenced in a study of blood T cell repertoires in COVID-19. Assay: immunoSEQ multiplex PCR; the TCRdb copy retains only in-frame clones and omits some. The data contain around 150,000 clones, 85% to 95% of them seen just once; the ten biggest clones take up 3.5% to 5%. Material for sequencing was peripheral blood. These TCRs come from a woman between 50 and 59 years old with acute or convalescent COVID-19.

The gene calls are TRBV19 and TRBJ2-6; D not certain. The V gene's germline CDR1 is LNHDA and CDR2 SQIVND (reference sequence). The CDR3 extends over 17 amino acids. V was pared by 3 bases and J by 0 bases, with 12 bases between. In DNA form, the CDR3 reads TGTGCCAGTAGTATGTCCGTCGGGTCCTCTGGGGCCAACGTCCTGACTTTC. Protein: CASSMSVGSSGANVLTF.

This chain uses TRBV6-2 or TRBV6-3 with TRBJ1-6; D is ambiguous. From germline, CDR1 is MNHEY and CDR2 SVGEGT. The germline V and J ends were trimmed by 5 bases and 8 bases, with 10 bases remaining between them. This CDR3 comprises 13 residues. This CDR3 reads CASSGAGDSPLHF. DNA of the CDR3: TGTGCCAGCAGTGGCGCCGGGGATTCACCCCTCCACTTT.

V is TRBV3-1 (or the pseudogene TRBV3-2) and J is TRBJ2-7; 11 nucleotides line up with TRBD1. Trimming cost V 3 bases and J 5 bases; bases outside gene matches: 6. Germline V gene data show CDR1 as LGHDT and CDR2 as YNNKEL (reference sequence). The CDR3 totals 15 residues. CDR3: CASSHTGQGVNEQYF. For the CDR3, the DNA is TGTGCCAGCAGCCACACGGGACAGGGGGTCAACGAGCAGTACTTC.

The genes are TRBV2 and TRBJ2-3; weak D call: TRBD1 (5 bases). V lost 6 bases and J 14 bases, leaving 18 bases between the germline ends. CDR3 length: 12 residues. Germline-derived CDR1 and CDR2 are SNHLY and FYNNEI. CDR3 DNA sequence: TGTGCCAGCAGACTCGTCAAACAGGTTCCGTATTTT. It translates to CASRLVKQVPYF.

V gene TRBV24-1 combines with J gene TRBJ1-1; 7 bases align to TRBD1. Germline CDR1 KGHDR, CDR2 SFDVKD. The J segment lost 4 bases and the V segment lost 4 bases, leaving 2 bases of the junction unmatched. The CDR3 covers 13 residues. CDR3: CATSEAGGTEAFF. The DNA for the CDR3 is TGTGCCACCAGTGAGGCAGGGGGCACTGAAGCTTTCTTT.

V gene TRBV7-9 combines with J gene TRBJ2-1; D might be TRBD1 (6 bases). The V gene's germline CDR1 is SEHNR and CDR2 FQNEAQ (reference sequence). This CDR3 has 16 residues. Trimming stripped 1 base from V and 0 bases from J, with 10 bases between. CDR3 protein: CASSLVGASSYNEQFF. CDR3 coding DNA: TGTGCCAGCAGCTTAGTGGGGGCTAGCTCCTACAATGAGCAGTTCTTC.

The V call is TRBV5-1, the J call TRBJ1-2; D call uncertain. The CDR3 extends over 15 amino acids. In germline, CDR1 is SGHRS, CDR2 YFSETQ. With 0 bases removed from V and 8 bases from J, the gap between germline ends came to 17 bases. For the CDR3, the DNA is TGCGCCAGCAGCTTGGACAGTCCCTTAGGCGGGGGCTACACCTTC. Protein sequence: CASSLDSPLGGGYTF.

The chain carries TRBV29-1 and TRBJ2-7; 8 positions agree with TRBD2. Germline CDR1 SQVTM, CDR2 ANQGSEA. Unmatched junction bases numbered 5, after V lost 1 base and J lost 0 bases. The CDR3 length is 15 residues. The CDR3, as DNA: TGCAGCGTTGAAGTGTTAGCGGGGACCTCCTACGAGCAGTACTTC. Translated, it gives CSVEVLAGTSYEQYF.

The rearrangement uses TRBV3-1 (or the pseudogene TRBV3-2) and TRBJ2-5, with a possible D match to TRBD2 (6 bases). This CDR3 is 16 amino acids long. The V gene's germline CDR1 is LGHDT and CDR2 YNNKEL (reference sequence). Between the trimmed V and J ends, which lost 4 bases and 5 bases, there was a span of 20 bases. CDR3 protein: CASSLIVREPSETQYF. The CDR3 nucleotides are TGTGCCAGCAGCCTAATCGTACGGGAGCCGAGCGAGACCCAGTACTTC.

The V gene is TRBV15, the J gene TRBJ1-1; D remains ambiguous. Per the germline V gene, CDR1 is LNHNV and CDR2 is YYDKDF (reference sequence). The length of the CDR3 is 12 residues. V was clipped by 0 bases and J by 4 bases, with 3 bases between them. The CDR3 DNA reads TGTGCCACCAGCAGAGATCGCACTGAAGCTTTCTTT. This gives the protein CATSRDRTEAFF.

CDR3 region: CASSLTGGHSPLHF. CDR3 in DNA: TGCGCCAGCAGCCTCACGGGGGGGCACTCACCCCTCCACTTT. This chain joins TRBV5-1 and TRBJ1-6, with D perhaps matching TRBD1 (6 bases). CDR1 and CDR2 from the germline V gene are SGHRS and YFSETQ. There are 14 residues in the CDR3. Trimming removed 4 bases at V and 10 bases at J, with 15 bases between. Looking up the rest from reference TRBV5-1 and TRBJ1-6 gives the full variable domain: KAGVTQTPRYLIKTRGQQVTLSCSPISGHRSVSWYQQTPGQGLQFLFEYFSETQRNKGNFPGRFSGRQFSNSRSEMNVSTLELGDSALYLCASSLTGGHSPLHFGNGTRLTVT.

The chain combines TRBV12-3 or TRBV12-4 with TRBJ1-5; 7 bases fit TRBD1. The V segment lost 7 bases and the J segment 3 bases; nucleotides outside the gene matches: 3. CDR3 length: 13 amino acids. CDR3: CASKQGFNQPQHF. The CDR3 DNA is TGTGCCAGCAAACAGGGGTTCAATCAGCCCCAGCATTTT.

The chain has TRBV4-3 and TRBJ1-3, with TRBD1 matching 10 bases. This CDR3 spans 18 amino acids. V lost 1 base to trimming and J lost 6 bases; unmatched junction nucleotides: 12. CDR1 LGHNA and CDR2 YSLEER come from the germline V gene. The CDR3 DNA follows: TGCGCCAGCAGCCAAGTCAGAGGCCCCGGGACAGGGGAAAACACCATATATTTT. This translates into CASSQVRGPGTGENTIYF.

The rearrangement uses TRBV7-2 and TRBJ1-2; D possibly corresponds to TRBD1 (6 bases). The ends were cut back, 1 base at V and 0 bases at J, with 9 bases in the middle. CDR1 and CDR2 (germline): SGHTA, FQGNSA. The CDR3 spans 15 residues. CDR3 in amino acids: CASSLDPGANYGYTF. The DNA of the CDR3 is TGTGCCAGCAGCTTAGACCCAGGGGCTAACTATGGCTACACCTTC.

The chain couples TRBV2 to TRBJ2-7, with D tentatively TRBD1 (5 bases). CDR3 length: 14 residues. Germline V gene lookup returns CDR1 SNHLY and CDR2 FYNNEI. The V gene lost 6 bases and the J gene lost 0 bases, with 12 bases spanning the gap. The CDR3 DNA follows: TGTGCCAGCAGCCACGACAGAGCCTCCTACGAGCAGTACTTC. Protein product: CASSHDRASYEQYF.

The chain employs TRBV30 and TRBJ1-2; 10 bases align to TRBD1. V lost 2 bases to trimming and J lost 8 bases; unmatched junction nucleotides: 5. Germline V gene data show CDR1 as GTSNPN and CDR2 as SVGIG (reference sequence). This CDR3 has 13 residues. The CDR3: CAWSWTGGGGYTF. The DNA for the CDR3 is TGTGCCTGGAGTTGGACAGGGGGGGGAGGCTACACCTTC.

This clone was seen just once. This chain's CDR3 is CASSLNNSPLHF. Written as DNA, the CDR3 is TGTGCCAGCAGCCTAAATAATTCACCCCTCCACTTT. The V call is TRBV6-5, the J call TRBJ1-6; the D is unclear. The CDR3 contains 12 residues. V gave up 6 bases and J gave up 5 bases, with 5 bases separating them. CDR1 and CDR2 from the germline V gene are MNHEY and SVGAGI.

This chain connects TRBV27 to TRBJ1-6; a weak D match, TRBD1 (6 bases). The CDR3 loop spans 14 amino acids. V lost 3 bases and J lost 9, with 12 bases in between. Germline V lookup: CDR1 MNHEY, CDR2 SMNVEV (reference sequence). CDR3 loop: CASSLATGSSPLHF. CDR3 DNA sequence: TGTGCCAGCAGTTTGGCTACAGGGTCTTCACCCCTCCACTTT.

The rearrangement uses TRBV21-1 and TRBJ1-5; the D segment call TRBD1 is taken from the table without a DNA check. TRBV21-1 is given as a pseudogene. This CDR3 contains 14 residues. CDR3 sequence (DNA): TGTGCCAGCAGGGTTGACAGGGCGGGACAGCCCCAGCATTTT. Protein sequence: CASRVDRAGQPQHF.

The rearrangement links TRBV11-2 to TRBJ1-2; no firm D call. Germline lookup yields CDR1 SGHAT and CDR2 FQNNGV. This CDR3 has 14 residues. Trimming cost V 5 bases and J 4 bases, with 14 bases left between them. CDR3 residues: CASSDSHVLYGYTF. As DNA, the CDR3 is TGTGCCAGCAGCGACTCGCACGTCCTCTATGGCTACACCTTC.